The 17 T cell receptor beta chains in this list originate from one sample, sequenced in a study of siplizumab effects on memory and regulatory T cells (dated by TCRdb to between 2017 and 2020). Receptor amplification or capture employed the immunoSEQ multiplex PCR assay. TCRdb stores this immuneACCESS table with in-frame sequences only. Part of the clones is absent; in the studies checked, under half of the shortfall reflects unresolved V genes, and no reason is known for the rest. This sample holds around 100,000 clones; 92% were observed only once. Jointly, the top ten make up approximately 0.71% of the sample. The sequenced sample was Tregs sorted from blood. The receptor set was obtained from a human donor in good health.

CDR3 sequence reads: CSVTGVQETQYF. CDR3 nucleotides: TGCAGCGTTACAGGGGTCCAAGAGACCCAGTACTTC. V and J are TRBV29-1 and TRBJ2-5, with 7 bases matching TRBD1. The CDR3 contains 12 residues. The germline V gene has CDR1 SQVTM and CDR2 ANQGSEA. J lost 1 base, V lost 5 bases, and 1 base had no gene match. Using reference TRBV29-1 and TRBJ2-5 for the parts outside the CDR3, the full variable domain is SAVISQKPSRDICQRGTSLTIQCQVDSQVTMMFWYRQQPGQSLTLIATANQGSEATYESGFVIDKFPISRPNLTFSTLTVSNMSPEDSSIYLCSVTGVQETQYFGPGTRLLVL.

The chain has TRBV20-1 and TRBJ2-3; D unclear. The CDR3 totals 11 residues. V dropped 5 bases and J dropped 14 bases, with 17 bases sitting between them. The V gene's germline CDR1 is DFQATT and CDR2 SNEGSKA (reference sequence). CDR3 nucleotide sequence: TGCAGTGCTCCGGACCCTCCTCGGATGTATTTT. Its translation is CSAPDPPRMYF.

The rearrangement links TRBV5-8 to TRBJ2-7; D possibly corresponds to TRBD2 (6 bases). Germline V gene sequence: CDR1 SGHTS, CDR2 YDEGEE. V was cut by 2 bases and J by 1 base, with 19 bases left in between. CDR3 length equals 17 residues. In DNA, the CDR3 is TGTGCCAGCAGCTTTTACGATGGGCTAGCGCTTTCCTACGAGCAGTACTTC. This codes for CASSFYDGLALSYEQYF.

The chain couples TRBV5-1 to TRBJ2-3; TRBD2 agrees at 8 bases. This CDR3 spans 15 amino acids. Germline V gene sequence: CDR1 SGHRS, CDR2 YFSETQ. Trimming took 5 bases from V and 4 from J; bases not matched to a gene: 9. CDR3 DNA: TGCGCCAGCAGGATGAGCGGGAGTAGCGCAGATACGCAGTATTTT. Protein: CASRMSGSSADTQYF.

CDR3 coding DNA: TGTGCCAGCAGCTGGAGGGGTAATGAGCAGTTCTTC. Its protein is CASSWRGNEQFF. The chain is built from TRBV5-6 and TRBJ2-1; weak D call: TRBD2 (6 bases). V was cut by 3 bases and J by 7 bases, with 8 bases left in between. CDR3 length equals 12 residues. CDR1 SGHDT and CDR2 YYEEEE come from the germline V gene.

The J gene is TRBJ1-1, the V gene TRBV5-1; D is perhaps TRBD1 (6 bases). CDR3 length: 12 amino acids. The germline CDR1 and CDR2 sequences are SGHRS and YFSETQ. The ends were cut back, 3 bases at V and 8 bases at J, with 11 bases in the middle. The CDR3: CASSSLDREAFF. The DNA of the CDR3 is TGCGCCAGCAGCTCGCTGGACAGAGAAGCTTTCTTT.

This clone was found once. This chain joins TRBV5-1 and TRBJ1-1; D gene ambiguous. Deletions cut 3 bases from V and 1 base from J, with 10 bases between. CDR3 length: 14 amino acids. CDR1 SGHRS and CDR2 YFSETQ come from the germline V gene. The chain's CDR3 is CASSSGLENTEAFF. CDR3 bases: TGCGCCAGCAGCTCCGGACTGGAGAACACTGAAGCTTTCTTT. The complete variable domain, with remaining parts taken from reference TRBV5-1 and TRBJ1-1, reads KAGVTQTPRYLIKTRGQQVTLSCSPISGHRSVSWYQQTPGQGLQFLFEYFSETQRNKGNFPGRFSGRQFSNSRSEMNVSTLELGDSALYLCASSSGLENTEAFFGQGTRLTVV.

A note on this clone: Other DNA sequences in this specimen translate into the identical CDR3. The chain employs TRBV6-1 and TRBJ2-1; D unclear. Germline CDR1 MNHNS, CDR2 SASEGT. V lost 6 bases and J lost 4, with 4 bases in between. There are 11 residues in the CDR3. As DNA, the CDR3 is TGTGCCAGCAGCCGTTACAATGAGCAGTTCTTC. Residues: CASSRYNEQFF.

The chain joins TRBV19 to TRBJ2-2; 8 bases match TRBD1. The J segment lost 0 bases and the V segment lost 2 bases, leaving 8 bases of the junction unmatched. CDR3 length: 18 amino acids. Germline CDR1 reads LNHDA; CDR2 reads SQIVND (reference sequence). The CDR3 DNA reads as TGTGCCAGTAGTATACGACCAAAGGACAGGGCGAACACCGGGGAGCTGTTTTTT. Translation gives CASSIRPKDRANTGELFF.

The V and J genes are TRBV28 and TRBJ1-2, with a weak D call TRBD1 (6 bases). This CDR3 spans 13 amino acids. Looked up from germline, CDR1 is MDHEN and CDR2 is SYDVKM. V lost 4 bases and J lost 6, with 12 bases in between. This CDR3 is CASSSGAIDGYTF. The CDR3 coding sequence is TGTGCCAGCAGTTCGGGGGCCATTGATGGCTACACCTTC.

This clone was seen more than once but under ten times. This sequence joins TRBV7-8 and TRBJ1-6, with 7 bases matching TRBD1. This CDR3 has 18 amino acids. Trimming at V came to 2 bases and at J to 0 bases, leaving 7 bases not matched to a gene. Germline V gene data show CDR1 as SGHVS and CDR2 as FQNEAQ. CDR3 in DNA: TGTGCCAGCAGCTTACAGGACAGGAAAAGCTCCTATAATTCACCCCTCCACTTT. Its protein product is CASSLQDRKSSYNSPLHF.

V usage is TRBV30 and J usage is TRBJ2-3; D call uncertain. Trimming removed 2 bases at V and 4 bases at J, with 13 bases between. The length of the CDR3 is 14 residues. Per the germline V gene, CDR1 is GTSNPN and CDR2 is SVGIG (reference sequence). For the CDR3, the DNA is TGTGCCTGGAGTTTAGGAACTGGGGCAGATACGCAGTATTTT. This gives the protein CAWSLGTGADTQYF.

The chain employs TRBV10-3 and TRBJ1-3, with D perhaps matching TRBD1 (6 bases). The CDR3 contains 13 residues. Trimming left V 4 bases short and J 4 bases short, with 8 bases between. Per the germline V gene, CDR1 is ENHRY and CDR2 is SYGVKD. CDR3 amino acids: CAISGTGGNTIYF. CDR3 nucleotide sequence: TGTGCCATCAGTGGTACAGGGGGAAACACCATATATTTT.

This rearrangement joins TRBV10-2 to TRBJ1-5, with D unclear. Trimming stripped 5 bases from V and 6 bases from J, with 11 bases between. CDR1 is WSHSY and CDR2 is SAAADI in the germline V gene. This CDR3 has 13 amino acids. The CDR3 sequence is CASSPDNSQPQHF. CDR3 coding DNA: TGCGCCAGCAGTCCTGACAACTCTCAGCCCCAGCATTTT.

The rearrangement uses TRBV28 and TRBJ2-7, with TRBD1 matching 9 bases. J lost 4 bases, V lost 10 bases, and 14 bases had no gene match. CDR1 and CDR2 (germline): MDHEN, SYDVKM. CDR3 length equals 15 residues. CDR3: CAINTGGLSIYEQYF. The CDR3 DNA reads TGTGCCATTAACACAGGGGGCTTAAGTATATACGAGCAGTACTTC.

The chain recombines TRBV7-2 with TRBJ1-3; D perhaps matches TRBD1 (5 bases). Germline values: CDR1 SGHTA, CDR2 FQGNSA. This CDR3 is 16 amino acids long. Deletions cut 5 bases from V and 3 bases from J, with 17 bases between. The CDR3 nucleotides read TGTGCCAGCAGCCCAGGACAACCCGTCTATGGAAACACCATATATTTT. Its translation is CASSPGQPVYGNTIYF. The whole variable domain, remainder taken from reference TRBV7-2 and TRBJ1-3, is GAGVSQSPSNKVTEKGKDVELRCDPISGHTALYWYRQSLGQGLEFLIYFQGNSAPDKSGLPSDRFSAERTGGSVSTLTIQRTQQEDSAVYLCASSPGQPVYGNTIYFGEGSWLTVV.

This chain connects TRBV5-5 to TRBJ1-4; D might be TRBD1 (5 bases). The CDR3 length is 15 residues. Germline values: CDR1 SGHKS, CDR2 YYEKEE (reference sequence). The V and J ends lost 4 bases and 4 bases respectively, with 14 bases between them. The CDR3 coding sequence is TGTGCCAGCAGCCAAGGGCCGGGGGGTAATGAAAAACTGTTTTTT. It specifies CASSQGPGGNEKLFF.